This T cell receptor beta chain was captured by sequencing in a study of beta chain features in type 1 diabetes. Sampling consisted of one heparinised blood draw per donor, averaging around 120 mL. Purity exceeding 98% was reached by all sorted populations. Whole-study results and caveats: Equally in patients and controls, PCR might preferentially amplify shorter templates. When VDJ junctions were examined, type 1 diabetes patients showed fewer insertions and more deletions. Among all four CD4+ subsets, Type 1 diabetes patients had TCRB CDR3s that were moderately but significantly shorter.

The CDR3 is 13 amino acids. The germline gives CDR1 GTSNPN, CDR2 SVGIG (reference sequence). The J segment lost 9 bases and the V segment lost 3 bases, leaving 10 bases of the junction unmatched. What was sequenced were expressed TCRB transcripts, since all of the isolated RNA had been reverse transcribed. Clones were read by immunoSEQ multiplex PCR, and TCRdb kept only the in-frame ones, dropping some. The table lists 300,000 to 450,000 clones, around an eighth of them singletons. Notes on this clone: The antigen is not known.

The sequence was collected from a woman between 18 and 29 years old with type 1 diabetes. Sequencing was carried out using naive CD4+ T cells from blood. This chain links TRBV30 with TRBJ2-7; 8 bases line up with TRBD1. The DNA of the CDR3 is TGTGCCTGGAGGGAGACAGGGGCCGTGGGGCAGTACTTC. Translated, it gives CAWRETGAVGQYF.